This TCR beta chain appears in the sequencing data of a study of Ad26.COV2.S vaccination and SARS-CoV-2 variants. Study details: Donor was assigned to the Ad26.COV2.S arm of trial COV1001. Study observations and caveats: Marked by substantial breadth, spike-specific CD8+ and CD4+ T cell responses were reportedly seen after vaccination.

Profiling relied on immunoSEQ multiplex PCR, and the TCRdb table lists in-frame clones only, not all of them. The profile covers 350,000 to 500,000 clones, with 90% appearing a single time and 4.3% taken by the ten largest. Treatment denoted: some 20 received Ad26.COV2.S at low or high dose, single or two shots; a few received placebo; per-sample allocation not given. Repertoires come from day 63 after the first vaccine or placebo injection. In the vaccine, an Ad26 vector expressed the SARS-CoV-2 spike of the Wuhan strain. J gave up 5 bases and V 3 bases, and 9 bases lay outside the gene matches. CDR1 and CDR2 from the germline V gene are MNHEY and SVGEGT. The CDR3 is 15 residues long. Remarks on this clone: Its target is unknown.

The specimen comprised peripheral blood, sampled in a trial of Ad26.COV2.S vaccine versus placebo. V is TRBV6-2 or TRBV6-3 and J is TRBJ2-7; 8 nucleotides match TRBD2. This receptor was obtained from a person between 18 and 65 years old who received the Ad26.COV2.S COVID-19 vaccine or a placebo. The CDR3 loop is CASSYTLAGIHEQYF. CDR3 nucleotide sequence: TGTGCCAGCAGTTATACGCTAGCGGGTATCCACGAGCAGTACTTC.